These T cell receptor beta chains were read from a single sample in a study of blood T cell repertoires in COVID-19. Clones were sequenced by immunoSEQ multiplex PCR, and TCRdb holds only the in-frame ones, with some missing. The sample lists some 250,000 clones, approximately 90% occurring once. Sequencing was performed on PBMCs or T cells enriched from blood (not recorded which). These receptors all stem from a man between 35 and 55 years old who had recovered from COVID-19. Both conserved end residues are part of each CDR3. The order of the fields is J gene, D gene, V gene, clone size, CDR3 protein, CDR3 DNA. The D gene is left open where the match is weak. Not all rows give a size; the values are once, few, many and, for expanded clones, a class.

>TRBJ1-6|.|TRBV20-1|.
CSASPGVASPLHF
TGCAGTGCTAGTCCCGGGGTGGCTTCACCCCTCCACTTT
>TRBJ2-7|TRBD2|TRBV2|.
CATRRGGGTYEQYF
TGTGCTACCAGGCGGGGCGGGGGTACCTACGAGCAGTACTTC
>TRBJ2-1|TRBD2|TRBV9|.
CASSVAWGLAGDVNEQFF
TGTGCCAGCAGCGTAGCTTGGGGACTAGCGGGAGACGTCAATGAGCAGTTCTTC
>TRBJ2-2|TRBD2|TRBV2|.
CASSEGNRASGRAGNTGELFF
TGTGCCAGCAGTGAGGGGAACCGCGCTAGCGGGAGGGCCGGGAACACCGGGGAGCTGTTTTTT
>TRBJ1-4|.|TRBV29-1|.
CSVRTVSVEKLFF
TGCAGCGTAAGGACTGTTTCTGTGGAAAAACTGTTTTTT
>TRBJ1-6|.|TRBV14|.
CASSQAQNHNSPLHF
TGTGCCAGCAGCCAAGCTCAGAACCATAATTCACCCCTCCACTTT
>TRBJ1-2|TRBD1|TRBV5-8|once
CASSSGRTGRAYGYTF
TGTGCCAGCAGCTCTGGGCGGACAGGGAGGGCCTATGGCTACACCTTC
>TRBJ1-1|.|TRBV7-9|.
CASSRGGSEAFF
TGTGCCAGCAGCCGGGGGGGCTCTGAAGCTTTCTTT
>TRBJ1-2|.|TRBV7-2|once
CASSLAAPGDGYTF
TGTGCCAGCAGCTTAGCGGCGCCAGGGGATGGCTACACCTTC
>TRBJ2-7|TRBD1|TRBV19|.
CASSTPSGQGTTGEQYF
TGTGCCAGTAGTACGCCTTCGGGACAGGGAACCACTGGCGAGCAGTACTTC
>TRBJ2-3|.|TRBV19|.
CASRGLVGTDTQYF
TGTGCCAGTAGGGGCCTGGTGGGCACAGATACGCAGTATTTT